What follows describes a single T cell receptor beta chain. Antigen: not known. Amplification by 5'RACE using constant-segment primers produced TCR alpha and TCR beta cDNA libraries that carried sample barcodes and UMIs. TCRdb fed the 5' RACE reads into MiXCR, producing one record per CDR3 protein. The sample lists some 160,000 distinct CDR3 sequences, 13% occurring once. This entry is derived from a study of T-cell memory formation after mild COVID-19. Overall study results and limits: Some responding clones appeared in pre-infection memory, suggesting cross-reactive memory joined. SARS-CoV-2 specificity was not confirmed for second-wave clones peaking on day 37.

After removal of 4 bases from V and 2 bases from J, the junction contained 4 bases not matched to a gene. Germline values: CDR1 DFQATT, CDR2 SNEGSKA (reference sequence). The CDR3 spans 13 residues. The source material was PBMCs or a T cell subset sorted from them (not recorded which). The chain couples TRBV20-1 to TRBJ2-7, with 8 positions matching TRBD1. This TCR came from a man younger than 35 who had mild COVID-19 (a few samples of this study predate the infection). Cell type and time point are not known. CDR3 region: CSAIPGQAYEQYV. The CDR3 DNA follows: TGCAGTGCTATTCCGGGACAGGCCTACGAGCAGTACGTC.